A single sample gave rise to the 10 T cell receptor beta chains below, sequenced in a study of early stage breast cancer tumors. Here immunoSEQ multiplex PCR was the method, and the copy in TCRdb shows in-frame clones only, minus some. The top ten hold approximately 33% of the sample, which has over 25,000 clones, approximately 76% seen once. What was sequenced was blood. These receptors originate from a person aged 45 to 59 with breast cancer.

The chain uses TRBV21-1 and TRBJ2-1; TRBD2 is the table's D call, not checked against the DNA. TRBV21-1 represents a pseudogene. The CDR3 is 16 residues long. Written as DNA, the CDR3 is TGTGCCAGCAGCAAAAGCCCCGGCCTAGCCAACAATGAGCAGTTCTTC. Translation gives CASSKSPGLANNEQFF.

J is TRBJ2-5 and V is TRBV7-2; D assignment may be TRBD1 or TRBD2 (5 bases each). CDR3 size: 13 residues. V was clipped by 3 bases and J by 7 bases, with 12 bases between them. Per germline, CDR1 SGHTA and CDR2 FQGNSA. The CDR3 spells CASSLGGTATQYF. For the CDR3, the DNA is TGTGCCAGCAGCTTGGGTGGGACGGCGACCCAGTACTTC. Full variable domain (rest looked up from reference TRBV7-2 and TRBJ2-5): GAGVSQSPSNKVTEKGKDVELRCDPISGHTALYWYRQSLGQGLEFLIYFQGNSAPDKSGLPSDRFSAERTGGSVSTLTIQRTQQEDSAVYLCASSLGGTATQYFGPGTRLLVL.

The chain employs TRBV5-1 and TRBJ2-1; D gene ambiguous. V lost 0 bases and J 12 bases, leaving 7 bases between the germline ends. The CDR3 is 11 residues long. Germline CDR1 SGHRS, CDR2 YFSETQ. This CDR3 is CASSLAQRQFF. For the CDR3, the DNA is TGCGCCAGCAGCTTGGCACAACGGCAGTTCTTC.

This clone was detected a few times. V and J are TRBV27 and TRBJ1-4, with D perhaps matching TRBD1 (6 bases). Germline assignment: CDR1 MNHEY and CDR2 SMNVEV (reference sequence). V lost 5 bases and J lost 14, with 18 bases in between. This CDR3 is 13 amino acids long. The CDR3 loop reads CASSTGTFGRLFF. For the CDR3, the DNA is TGTGCCAGCAGTACAGGGACCTTCGGTAGGCTGTTTTTT.

This clone was seen a handful of times. The chain is built from TRBV5-5 and TRBJ2-2; D is possibly TRBD1 or TRBD2 (5 bases each). V gave up 3 bases and J gave up 6 bases, with 21 bases separating them. Germline assignment: CDR1 SGHKS and CDR2 YYEKEE (reference sequence). This CDR3 is 17 amino acids long. The DNA for the CDR3 is TGTGCCAGCAGCTCCCCCCGTGAGGGGTTGTTGGCCGGGGAGCTGTTTTTT. Protein: CASSSPREGLLAGELFF.

V is TRBV4-1 and J is TRBJ1-1, with a weak D call TRBD1 (5 bases). The germline gives CDR1 MGHRA, CDR2 YSYEKL. The V and J ends lost 0 bases and 0 bases respectively, with 14 bases between them. The CDR3 extends over 17 amino acids. The CDR3 DNA reads as TGCGCCAGCAGCCAAGAGGGGCGGGAGTACATGAACACTGAAGCTTTCTTT. It codes for CASSQEGREYMNTEAFF.

The chain links TRBV7-9 to TRBJ2-1, with D unresolved. Germline values: CDR1 SEHNR, CDR2 FQNEAQ (reference sequence). This CDR3 is 13 amino acids long. Trimming cost V 0 bases and J 4 bases, with 4 bases left between them. In DNA form, the CDR3 reads TGTGCCAGCAGCTTAGCACTTTACAATGAGCAGTTCTTC. It translates to CASSLALYNEQFF. Variable domain in full (rest from reference TRBV7-9 and TRBJ2-1): DTGVSQNPRHKITKRGQNVTFRCDPISEHNRLYWYRQTLGQGPEFLTYFQNEAQLEKSRLLSDRFSAERPKGSFSTLEIQRTEQGDSAMYLCASSLALYNEQFFGPGTRLTVL.

This chain joins TRBV19 and TRBJ1-1, with D possibly TRBD1 on 6 matching bases. Trimming cost V 5 bases and J 11 bases, with 15 bases left between them. The CDR3 loop spans 12 amino acids. In germline, CDR1 is LNHDA, CDR2 SQIVND (reference sequence). Written as DNA, the CDR3 is TGTGCCAGTAGTGCCCAGGGGTGGGCGGCTTTCTTT. Translating gives CASSAQGWAAFF.

The chain links TRBV28 to TRBJ1-1; TRBD1 agrees at 8 bases. Trimming at V came to 4 bases and at J to 2 bases, leaving 9 bases not matched to a gene. The CDR3 length is 16 residues. Germline lookup yields CDR1 MDHEN and CDR2 SYDVKM. CDR3 residues: CASSSSPGQDNTEAFF. DNA for the CDR3: TGTGCCAGCAGTTCTAGCCCGGGACAGGATAACACTGAAGCTTTCTTT.

The rearrangement uses TRBV5-1 and TRBJ2-5; TRBD2 agrees at 8 bases. The CDR3 consists of 16 residues. The V segment lost 5 bases and the J segment 4 bases; nucleotides outside the gene matches: 13. Germline CDR1 and CDR2: SGHRS and YFSETQ. CDR3 in DNA: TGCGCCAGCAGTGATGATGGGGCGGGAGGAAGAGAGACCCAGTACTTC. Amino acid sequence: CASSDDGAGGRETQYF.